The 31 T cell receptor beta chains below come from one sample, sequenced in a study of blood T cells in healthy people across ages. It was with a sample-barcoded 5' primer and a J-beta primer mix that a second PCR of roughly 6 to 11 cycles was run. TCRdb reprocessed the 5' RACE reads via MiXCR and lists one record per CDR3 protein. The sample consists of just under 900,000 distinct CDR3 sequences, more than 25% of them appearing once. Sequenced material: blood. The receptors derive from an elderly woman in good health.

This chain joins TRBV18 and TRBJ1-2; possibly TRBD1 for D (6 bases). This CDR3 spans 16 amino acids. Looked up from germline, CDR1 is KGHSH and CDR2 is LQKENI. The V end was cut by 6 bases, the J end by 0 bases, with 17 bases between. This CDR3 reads CASSLALDSSNYGYTF. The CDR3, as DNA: TGTGCCAGCTCGCTCGCCCTGGACAGCTCTAACTATGGCTACACCTTC.

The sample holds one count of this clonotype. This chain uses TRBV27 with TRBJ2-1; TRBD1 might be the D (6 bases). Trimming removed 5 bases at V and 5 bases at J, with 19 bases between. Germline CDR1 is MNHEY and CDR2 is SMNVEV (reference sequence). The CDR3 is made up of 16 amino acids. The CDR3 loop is CASSVQGFLGNNEQFF. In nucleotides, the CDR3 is TGTGCCAGCAGTGTACAGGGTTTCTTGGGGAACAATGAGCAGTTCTTC.

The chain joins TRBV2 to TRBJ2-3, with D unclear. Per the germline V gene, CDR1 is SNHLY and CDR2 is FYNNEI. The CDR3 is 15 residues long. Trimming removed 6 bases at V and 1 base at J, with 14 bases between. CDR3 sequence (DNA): TGTGCCAGCAGACTCGGATGGCAGGGCACAGATACGCAGTATTTT. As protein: CASRLGWQGTDTQYF.

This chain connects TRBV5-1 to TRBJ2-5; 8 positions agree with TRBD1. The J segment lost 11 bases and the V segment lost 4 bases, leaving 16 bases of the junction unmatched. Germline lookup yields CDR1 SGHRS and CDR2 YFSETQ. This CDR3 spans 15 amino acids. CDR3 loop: CASSRSSGTGGEQYF. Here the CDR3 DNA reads TGCGCCAGCAGCAGATCTTCCGGGACAGGCGGGGAGCAGTACTTC.

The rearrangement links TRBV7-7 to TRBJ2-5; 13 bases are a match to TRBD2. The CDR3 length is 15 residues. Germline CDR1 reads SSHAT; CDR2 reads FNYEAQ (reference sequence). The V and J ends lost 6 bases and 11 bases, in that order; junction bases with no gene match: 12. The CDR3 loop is CASSPTSGGAGEQYF. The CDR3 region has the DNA TGTGCCAGCAGTCCTACTAGCGGGGGGGCGGGTGAGCAGTACTTC.

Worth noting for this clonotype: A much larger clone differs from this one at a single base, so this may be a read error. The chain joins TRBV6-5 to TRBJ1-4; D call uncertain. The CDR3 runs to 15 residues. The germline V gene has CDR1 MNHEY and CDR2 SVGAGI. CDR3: CASSSDRATNGKLFF. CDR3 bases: TGTGCCAGCAGTTCCGACCGTGCAACTAATGGAAAACTGTTTTTT.

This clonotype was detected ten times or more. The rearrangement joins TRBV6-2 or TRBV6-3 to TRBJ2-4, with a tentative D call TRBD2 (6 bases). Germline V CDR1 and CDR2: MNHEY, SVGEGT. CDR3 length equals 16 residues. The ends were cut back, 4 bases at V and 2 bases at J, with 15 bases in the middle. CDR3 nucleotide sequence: TGTGCCAGCAGTTCGCCGGGGGTTTCTACCAAAAACATTCAGTACTTC. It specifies CASSSPGVSTKNIQYF.

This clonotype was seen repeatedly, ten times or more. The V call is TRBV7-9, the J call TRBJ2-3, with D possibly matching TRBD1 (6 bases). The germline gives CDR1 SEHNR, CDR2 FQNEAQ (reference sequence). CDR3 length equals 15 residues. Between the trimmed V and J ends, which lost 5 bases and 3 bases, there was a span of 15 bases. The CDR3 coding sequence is TGTGCCAGCAGCGGGAACAGGGCTCTGACAGATACGCAGTATTTT. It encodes CASSGNRALTDTQYF.

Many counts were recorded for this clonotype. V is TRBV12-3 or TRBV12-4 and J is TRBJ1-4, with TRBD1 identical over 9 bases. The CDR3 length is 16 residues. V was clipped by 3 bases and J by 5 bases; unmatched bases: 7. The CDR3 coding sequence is TGTGCCAGCAGTTTTAAAAGTGGGACAGGGAATGAAAAACTGTTTTTT. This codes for CASSFKSGTGNEKLFF.

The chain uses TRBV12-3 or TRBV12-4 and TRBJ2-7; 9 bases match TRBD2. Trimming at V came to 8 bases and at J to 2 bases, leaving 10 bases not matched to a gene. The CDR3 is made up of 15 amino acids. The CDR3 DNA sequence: TGTGCCAGCGGTATAGGACTAGCGCCGACCTACGAGCAGTACTTC. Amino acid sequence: CASGIGLAPTYEQYF.

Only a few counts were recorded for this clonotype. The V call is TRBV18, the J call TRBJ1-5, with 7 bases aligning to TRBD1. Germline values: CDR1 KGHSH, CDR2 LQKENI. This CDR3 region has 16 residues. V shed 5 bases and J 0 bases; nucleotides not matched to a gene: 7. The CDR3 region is CASSLGQLHSNQPQHF. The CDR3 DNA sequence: TGTGCCAGCTCATTGGGACAGCTTCATAGCAATCAGCCCCAGCATTTT.

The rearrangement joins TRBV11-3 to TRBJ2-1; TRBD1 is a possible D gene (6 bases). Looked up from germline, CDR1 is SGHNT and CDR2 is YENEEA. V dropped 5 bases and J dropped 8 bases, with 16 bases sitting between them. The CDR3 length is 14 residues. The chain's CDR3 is CASSLQGMGDEQFF. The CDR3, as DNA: TGTGCCAGCAGCCTACAGGGAATGGGCGATGAGCAGTTCTTC. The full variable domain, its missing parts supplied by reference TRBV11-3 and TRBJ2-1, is EAGVVQSPRYKIIEKKQPVAFWCNPISGHNTLYWYLQNLGQGPELLIRYENEEAVDDSQLPKDRFSAERLKGVDSTLKIQPAELGDSAVYLCASSLQGMGDEQFFGPGTRLTVL.

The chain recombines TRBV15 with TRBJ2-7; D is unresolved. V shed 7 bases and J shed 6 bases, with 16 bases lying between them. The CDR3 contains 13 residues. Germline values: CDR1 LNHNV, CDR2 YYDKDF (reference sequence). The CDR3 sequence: CATTFAPQREQYF. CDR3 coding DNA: TGTGCCACCACTTTCGCCCCACAGCGCGAGCAGTACTTC.

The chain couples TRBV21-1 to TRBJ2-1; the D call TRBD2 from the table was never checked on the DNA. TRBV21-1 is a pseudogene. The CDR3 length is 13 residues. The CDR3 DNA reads TGTGCCAGCAGAGGTAGCGGGCGAGGGGAGCAGTTCTTC. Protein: CASRGSGRGEQFF.

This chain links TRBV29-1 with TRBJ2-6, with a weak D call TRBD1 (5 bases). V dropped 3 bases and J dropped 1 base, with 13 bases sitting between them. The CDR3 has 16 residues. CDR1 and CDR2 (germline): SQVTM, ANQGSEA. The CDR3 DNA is TGCAGCGTTGACGACAGAATTCCGTCTGGGGCCAACGTCCTGACTTTC. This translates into CSVDDRIPSGANVLTF.

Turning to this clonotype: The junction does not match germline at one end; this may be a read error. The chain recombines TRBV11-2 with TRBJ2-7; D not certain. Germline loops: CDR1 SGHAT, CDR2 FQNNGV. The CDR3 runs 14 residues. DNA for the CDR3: TGTGCCAGCAGCTTAGCCCCTGGGCGGTACGAGCACTACTTC. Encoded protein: CASSLAPGRYEHYF.

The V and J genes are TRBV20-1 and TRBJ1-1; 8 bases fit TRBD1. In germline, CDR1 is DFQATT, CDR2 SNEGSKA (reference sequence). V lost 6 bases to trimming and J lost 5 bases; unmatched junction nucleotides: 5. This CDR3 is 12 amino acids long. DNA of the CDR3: TGCAGTGCAGACAGGGGCTGGACTGAAGCTTTCTTT. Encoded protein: CSADRGWTEAFF.

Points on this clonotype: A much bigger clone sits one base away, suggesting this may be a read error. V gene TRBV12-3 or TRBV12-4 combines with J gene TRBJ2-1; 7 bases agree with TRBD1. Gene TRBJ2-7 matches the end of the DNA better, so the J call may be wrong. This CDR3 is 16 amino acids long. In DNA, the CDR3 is TGTGCCAGCACCCTCCGGACAGGTAGCTCCTACAATGAGCAGTACTTC. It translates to CASTLRTGSSYNEQYF.

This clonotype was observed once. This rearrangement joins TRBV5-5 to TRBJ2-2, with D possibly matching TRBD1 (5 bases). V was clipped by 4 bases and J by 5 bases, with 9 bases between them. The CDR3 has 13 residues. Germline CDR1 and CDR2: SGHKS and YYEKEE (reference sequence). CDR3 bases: TGTGCCAGCAGCACGACAGATACCGGGGAGCTGTTTTTT. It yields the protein CASSTTDTGELFF.

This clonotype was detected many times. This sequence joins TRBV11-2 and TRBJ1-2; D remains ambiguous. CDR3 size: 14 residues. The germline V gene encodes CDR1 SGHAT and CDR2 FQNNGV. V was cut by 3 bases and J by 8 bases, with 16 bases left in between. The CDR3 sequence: CASSFNGPRRGYTF. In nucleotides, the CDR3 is TGTGCCAGCAGCTTTAACGGCCCCCGGAGAGGCTACACCTTC.

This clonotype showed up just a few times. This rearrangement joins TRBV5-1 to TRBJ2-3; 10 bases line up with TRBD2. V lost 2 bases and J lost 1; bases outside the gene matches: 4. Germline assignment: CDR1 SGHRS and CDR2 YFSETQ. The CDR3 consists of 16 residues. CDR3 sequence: CASSFLSGGGTDTQYF. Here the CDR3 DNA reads TGCGCCAGCAGCTTTTTAAGCGGGGGGGGCACAGATACGCAGTATTTT. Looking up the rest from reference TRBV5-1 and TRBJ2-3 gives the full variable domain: KAGVTQTPRYLIKTRGQQVTLSCSPISGHRSVSWYQQTPGQGLQFLFEYFSETQRNKGNFPGRFSGRQFSNSRSEMNVSTLELGDSALYLCASSFLSGGGTDTQYFGPGTRLTVL.

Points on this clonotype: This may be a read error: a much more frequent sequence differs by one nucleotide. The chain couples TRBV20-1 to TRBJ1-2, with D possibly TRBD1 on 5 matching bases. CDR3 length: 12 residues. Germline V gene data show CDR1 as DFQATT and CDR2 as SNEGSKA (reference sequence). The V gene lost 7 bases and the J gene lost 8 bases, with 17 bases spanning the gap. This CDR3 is CSDTDGGLGYTF. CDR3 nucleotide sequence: TGCAGTGATACAGACGGGGGACTCGGCTACACCTTC.

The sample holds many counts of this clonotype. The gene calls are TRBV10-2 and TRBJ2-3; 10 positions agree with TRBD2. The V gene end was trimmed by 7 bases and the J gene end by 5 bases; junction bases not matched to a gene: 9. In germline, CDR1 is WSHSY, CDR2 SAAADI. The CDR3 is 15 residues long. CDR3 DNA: TGCGCCAGCATGATGAGCGGGGGGGCAGTAGATACGCAGTATTTT. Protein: CASMMSGGAVDTQYF.

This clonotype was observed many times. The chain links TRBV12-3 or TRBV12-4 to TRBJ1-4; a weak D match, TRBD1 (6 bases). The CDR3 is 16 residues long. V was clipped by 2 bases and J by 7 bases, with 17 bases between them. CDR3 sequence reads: CASSLSSQGWGEKLFF. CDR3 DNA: TGTGCCAGCAGTTTAAGCAGCCAGGGGTGGGGTGAAAAACTGTTTTTT.

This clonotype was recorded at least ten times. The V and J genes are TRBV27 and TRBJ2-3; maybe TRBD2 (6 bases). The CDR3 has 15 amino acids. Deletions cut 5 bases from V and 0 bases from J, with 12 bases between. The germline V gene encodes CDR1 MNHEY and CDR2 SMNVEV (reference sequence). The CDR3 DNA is TGTGCCAGCAGTCCCGGGACTCATAGCACAGATACGCAGTATTTT. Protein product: CASSPGTHSTDTQYF.

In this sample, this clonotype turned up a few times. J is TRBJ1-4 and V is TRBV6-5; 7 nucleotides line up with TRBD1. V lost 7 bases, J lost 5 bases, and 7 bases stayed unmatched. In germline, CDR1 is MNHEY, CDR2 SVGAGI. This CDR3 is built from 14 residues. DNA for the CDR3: TGTGCCAGCAAACGACAGGGTTTGAATGAAAAACTGTTTTTT. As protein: CASKRQGLNEKLFF.

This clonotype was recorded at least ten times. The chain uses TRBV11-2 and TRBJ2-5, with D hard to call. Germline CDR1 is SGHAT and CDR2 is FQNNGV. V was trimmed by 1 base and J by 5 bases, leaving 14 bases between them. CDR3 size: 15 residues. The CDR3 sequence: CASSLVGTDGETQYF. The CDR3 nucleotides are TGTGCCAGCAGCTTAGTGGGCACCGACGGGGAGACCCAGTACTTC.

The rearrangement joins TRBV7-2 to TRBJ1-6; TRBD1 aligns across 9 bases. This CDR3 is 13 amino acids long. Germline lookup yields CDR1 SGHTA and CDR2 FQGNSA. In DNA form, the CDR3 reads TGTGCTACCGGGGACAGGGATAATTCACCCCTCCACTTT. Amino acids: CATGDRDNSPLHF.

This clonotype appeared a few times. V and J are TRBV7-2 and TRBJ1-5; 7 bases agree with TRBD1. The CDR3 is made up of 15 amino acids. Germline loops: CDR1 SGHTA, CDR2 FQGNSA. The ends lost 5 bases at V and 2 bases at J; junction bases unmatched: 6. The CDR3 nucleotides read TGTGCCAGCAGCCTAGGGACAGCCGGCAATCAGCCCCAGCATTTT. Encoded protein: CASSLGTAGNQPQHF.

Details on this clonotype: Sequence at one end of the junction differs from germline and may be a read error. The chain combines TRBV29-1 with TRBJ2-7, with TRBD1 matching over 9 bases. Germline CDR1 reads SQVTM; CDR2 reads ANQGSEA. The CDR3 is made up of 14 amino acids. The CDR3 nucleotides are TGCGGCGTTGGGCTGGGACAGGGACATTACGAGCAGTACTTC. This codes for CGVGLGQGHYEQYF.

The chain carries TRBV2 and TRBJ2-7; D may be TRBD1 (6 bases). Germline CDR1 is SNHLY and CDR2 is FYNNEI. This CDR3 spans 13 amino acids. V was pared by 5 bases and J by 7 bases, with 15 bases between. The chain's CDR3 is CASSQSPGTEQYF. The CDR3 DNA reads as TGTGCCAGCAGTCAATCCCCCGGGACAGAGCAGTACTTC. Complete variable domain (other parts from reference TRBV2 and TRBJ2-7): EPEVTQTPSHQVTQMGQEVILRCVPISNHLYFYWYRQILGQKVEFLVSFYNNEISEKSEIFDDQFSVERPDGSNFTLKIRSTKLEDSAMYFCASSQSPGTEQYFGPGTRLTVT.